One sample yielded the 20 T cell receptor beta chains listed below, sequenced in a study of graft-versus-host responses after intestinal transplantation. The method was immunoSEQ multiplex PCR; TCRdb's version includes in-frame clones alone and lacks a portion of them. The sample holds some 70,000 clones, around nine tenths seen once. The sample consisted of bone marrow, taken around 720 days after intestinal transplantation. These receptors were obtained from a human patient who received an intestinal transplant, so some T cells may come from the graft donor.

The V and J genes are TRBV7-9 and TRBJ2-7; D call uncertain. The germline gives CDR1 SEHNR, CDR2 FQNEAQ (reference sequence). Trimming stripped 4 bases from V and 1 base from J, with 5 bases between. The CDR3 sequence is 12 residues long. The CDR3 loop reads CASSYRSYEQYF. The CDR3 DNA follows: TGTGCCAGCAGCTATCGATCCTACGAGCAGTACTTC.

The chain links TRBV5-1 to TRBJ2-7, with TRBD1 matching over 9 bases. CDR3 length: 14 amino acids. CDR1 is SGHRS and CDR2 is YFSETQ in the germline V gene. V trimming: 4 bases; J trimming: 7 bases; junction bases outside the gene matches: 9. The CDR3 DNA reads TGCGCCAGCAGCCTGGGACAGGGTGTCGGAGAGCAGTACTTC. Translating it yields CASSLGQGVGEQYF.

The J gene is TRBJ2-1, the V gene TRBV7-6, with 8 bases fitting TRBD2. This CDR3 comprises 16 residues. The germline V gene has CDR1 SGHVS and CDR2 FNYEAQ. The V gene end was trimmed by 5 bases and the J gene end by 10 bases; junction bases not matched to a gene: 16. CDR3 coding DNA: TGTGCCAGCAGCCCCGGGGGGGGGATGCCCCCGGGGGAGCAGTTCTTC. It codes for CASSPGGGMPPGEQFF.

The chain has TRBV19 and TRBJ2-5, with a possible D match to TRBD2 (6 bases). The germline CDR1 and CDR2 sequences are LNHDA and SQIVND (reference sequence). Trimming took off 4 bases at V and 2 bases at J, with 17 bases between the two ends. The CDR3 runs 16 residues. The CDR3 DNA follows: TGTGCCAGTAGTAAAGGAGGGACGACGCTTCAAGAGACCCAGTACTTC. Encoded protein: CASSKGGTTLQETQYF.

The CDR3 nucleotides are TGTGCCAGTAGTGTTAGCGGGAGAAGAATGGATACGCAGTATTTT. It specifies CASSVSGRRMDTQYF. J is TRBJ2-3 and V is TRBV19; the match to TRBD2 covers 9 bases. This CDR3 spans 15 amino acids. J was trimmed by 6 bases and V by 5 bases; bases with no gene match: 9. Germline CDR1 LNHDA, CDR2 SQIVND (reference sequence).

V is TRBV5-1 and J is TRBJ1-6; D gene unclear. V lost 4 bases, J lost 13 bases, and 12 bases lay in between. There are 12 residues in the CDR3. Germline lookup yields CDR1 SGHRS and CDR2 YFSETQ. Here the CDR3 reads CASSASGVPLHF. The DNA of the CDR3 is TGCGCCAGCAGCGCAAGCGGGGTGCCCCTCCACTTT.

The table lists this clone with a few counts. The V gene is TRBV7-3, the J gene TRBJ2-7; 10 bases match TRBD1. The germline CDR1 and CDR2 sequences are SGHTA and FQGTGA. The CDR3 has 13 amino acids. V lost 5 bases, J lost 4 bases, and 2 bases stayed unmatched. CDR3 residues: CASSPDRGYEQYF. CDR3 sequence (DNA): TGTGCCAGCAGCCCGGACAGGGGGTACGAGCAGTACTTC.

This chain links TRBV6-5 with TRBJ1-6, with D perhaps TRBD1 (5 bases). Looked up from germline, CDR1 is MNHEY and CDR2 is SVGAGI. This CDR3 has 16 amino acids. Trimming took off 1 base at V and 3 bases at J, with 10 bases between the two ends. CDR3 DNA sequence: TGTGCCAGCAGTTACTGGGGCGGCGACTATAATTCACCCCTCCACTTT. This codes for CASSYWGGDYNSPLHF.

The chain uses TRBV9 and TRBJ1-2; 11 bases are a match to TRBD1. The V and J ends lost 0 bases and 7 bases, in that order; junction bases with no gene match: 2. The CDR3 consists of 14 residues. Germline V gives CDR1 SGDLS, CDR2 YYNGEE. In DNA form, the CDR3 reads TGTGCCAGCAGCGTAGAGGGACAGGGGGTTGGCTACACCTTC. Amino acids: CASSVEGQGVGYTF.

The CDR3 protein is CSVTPRPDNEQFF. The CDR3 DNA is TGCAGCGTGACCCCGCGGCCCGACAATGAGCAGTTCTTC. This chain connects TRBV29-1 to TRBJ2-1; D gene ambiguous. The CDR3 sequence is 13 residues long. The V end lost 6 bases, the J end lost 5 bases, and 14 bases lay between the germline ends. Germline assignment: CDR1 SQVTM and CDR2 ANQGSEA.

The chain carries TRBV28 and TRBJ2-6, with 12 bases lining up with TRBD2. The CDR3 has 18 residues. Germline trimming cut 1 base from V and 3 bases from J; bases unmatched to any gene: 4. Germline V gene sequence: CDR1 MDHEN, CDR2 SYDVKM. The CDR3 is CASSLSLAGGFGANVLTF. CDR3 sequence (DNA): TGTGCCAGCAGTTTATCGCTAGCGGGAGGGTTTGGGGCCAACGTCCTGACTTTC.

This chain joins TRBV7-9 and TRBJ2-7, with D unclear. Trimming stripped 3 bases from V and 2 bases from J, with 11 bases between. This CDR3 is 14 amino acids long. The germline CDR1 and CDR2 sequences are SEHNR and FQNEAQ (reference sequence). The CDR3 loop is CASSLGVGTYEQYF. In nucleotides, the CDR3 is TGTGCCAGCAGCTTGGGCGTTGGAACCTACGAGCAGTACTTC.

This chain joins TRBV30 and TRBJ2-7; D is possibly TRBD1 (7 bases). The CDR3 consists of 14 residues. Trimming removed 0 bases from V and 3 bases from J, with 12 bases in between. Germline assignment: CDR1 GTSNPN and CDR2 SVGIG (reference sequence). This chain's CDR3 is CAWSVGGTDYEQYF. The CDR3 region has the DNA TGTGCCTGGAGTGTAGGCGGGACAGACTACGAGCAGTACTTC.

The chain couples TRBV19 to TRBJ2-2; D gene ambiguous. V was cut by 2 bases and J by 6 bases, with 16 bases left in between. This CDR3 is 16 amino acids long. Germline CDR1 reads LNHDA; CDR2 reads SQIVND (reference sequence). The CDR3 DNA sequence: TGTGCCAGTAGTATAAACGGTCCGTGGGCCGCCGGGGAGCTGTTTTTT. It translates to CASSINGPWAAGELFF. The variable domain in full, completed from reference TRBV19 and TRBJ2-2, reads DGGITQSPKYLFRKEGQNVTLSCEQNLNHDAMYWYRQDPGQGLRLIYYSQIVNDFQKGDIAEGYSVSREKKESFPLTVTSAQKNPTAFYLCASSINGPWAAGELFFGEGSRLTVL.

The V call is TRBV13, the J call TRBJ2-7; D gene ambiguous. Germline CDR1 PRHDT, CDR2 FYEKMQ (reference sequence). This CDR3 region has 12 residues. Trimming took 1 base from V and 11 from J, leaving 12 bases between them. CDR3 protein: CASSLDVREEYF. The CDR3, as DNA: TGTGCCAGCAGCTTAGATGTTCGAGAGGAGTACTTC.

This CDR3 is CASSLPVPGELFF. CDR3 coding DNA: TGTGCCAGCAGCCTACCCGTGCCCGGGGAGCTGTTTTTT. This sequence joins TRBV27 and TRBJ2-2; D is unresolved. Germline CDR1 and CDR2: MNHEY and SMNVEV (reference sequence). This CDR3 comprises 13 residues. The V end lost 6 bases, the J end lost 6 bases, and 11 bases lay between the germline ends.

This chain's CDR3 is CASSIEIYNEQFF. The CDR3, as DNA: TGTGCCAGCAGCATAGAAATCTACAATGAGCAGTTCTTC. This sequence joins TRBV28 and TRBJ2-1; D is unclear. V was pared by 6 bases and J by 3 bases, with 9 bases between. Germline V gene lookup returns CDR1 MDHEN and CDR2 SYDVKM. The CDR3 is made up of 13 amino acids.

The chain has TRBV28 and TRBJ1-1; the D gene is possibly TRBD1 (5 bases). The V end was cut by 1 base, the J end by 4 bases, with 13 bases between. In germline, CDR1 is MDHEN, CDR2 SYDVKM. This CDR3 has 15 amino acids. In DNA form, the CDR3 reads TGTGCCAGCAGTTTATACCAGGGAAGTGGCACTGAAGCTTTCTTT. It specifies CASSLYQGSGTEAFF.

V and J are TRBV6-5 and TRBJ2-7, with 8 bases fitting TRBD2. With V trimmed by 9 bases and J by 1 base, 8 bases remained unmatched. Germline V lookup: CDR1 MNHEY, CDR2 SVGAGI. This CDR3 has 14 amino acids. In DNA, the CDR3 is TGTGCCAGTCGTGCTGCGGGGGGATCCTACGAGCAGTACTTC. As protein: CASRAAGGSYEQYF.

V and J are TRBV7-2 and TRBJ2-3; D is unresolved. From germline, CDR1 is SGHTA and CDR2 FQGNSA. This CDR3 comprises 11 residues. The V end was cut by 1 base, the J end by 5 bases, with 1 base between. CDR3: CASSLEDTQYF. The CDR3 DNA reads TGTGCCAGCAGCTTAGAAGATACGCAGTATTTT.